Included here is one T cell receptor (beta chain) sequence, with context. Its cognate antigen is unknown. This specimen comes from a study of CD8 T cells in ankylosing spondylitis. Study-wide results and limits: Reportedly, significant enrichment of disease-linked clones occurred in matched ankylosing spondylitis synovial fluid. A TCR beta motif made of fewer than ten highly homologous variants seemed typical of ankylosing spondylitis blood.

This CDR3 comprises 14 residues. Germline V gene lookup returns CDR1 MNHNS and CDR2 SASEGT. With V trimmed by 7 bases and J by 0 bases, 5 bases remained unmatched. Quantitative 5'-RACE was performed with molecular barcodes, and it yielded the TCR beta libraries. MiXCR was run by TCRdb on the 5' RACE reads, yielding one entry per CDR3 protein. In the table there are a few hundred thousand distinct CDR3 sequences, about 15% of which are singletons. This chain joins TRBV6-1 and TRBJ1-2; 7 nucleotides align to TRBD1. The sequenced sample was blood, either unsorted or a sorted T cell fraction (not recorded which). This TCR was recovered from a male donor with ankylosing spondylitis. CDR3 in DNA: TGTGCCAGCACCCGGACAGGACCTAACTATGGCTACACCTTC. Amino acid sequence: CASTRTGPNYGYTF.